This TCR beta chain emerged from a study of cytomegalovirus exposure and HLA in healthy donors. Findings and caveats of the study: Researchers catalogued under 200 TCR beta chains as cytomegalovirus-associated. Later genetic work tied a missense DCLRE1C variant to beta-chain V and J trimming. Within the data, a cluster of highly shared sequence variants was likely a sequencing artifact.

The table lists this clone with a count of one. What it binds is not known. 13 Jbeta primers and 60 Vbeta primers were used for the PCR. Produced via immunoSEQ multiplex PCR; TCRdb's table is partial and in-frame only. The profile shows fewer than 250,000 clones, over 60% of them singletons. Trimming took 6 bases from V and 0 from J; bases not matched to a gene: 4. From germline, CDR1 is SNHLY and CDR2 FYNNEI. This CDR3 has 15 residues. The chain combines TRBV2 with TRBJ1-1; 10 nucleotides match TRBD1. This sequence was found in a young man in good health and CMV-seropositive. Sequenced sample: PBMCs. CDR3 bases: TGTGCCAGCAGAACCGGGACAGGGGTGAACACTGAAGCTTTCTTT. Encoded protein: CASRTGTGVNTEAFF. Filled out from reference TRBV2 and TRBJ1-1, the complete variable domain reads EPEVTQTPSHQVTQMGQEVILRCVPISNHLYFYWYRQILGQKVEFLVSFYNNEISEKSEIFDDQFSVERPDGSNFTLKIRSTKLEDSAMYFCASRTGTGVNTEAFFGQGTRLTVV.